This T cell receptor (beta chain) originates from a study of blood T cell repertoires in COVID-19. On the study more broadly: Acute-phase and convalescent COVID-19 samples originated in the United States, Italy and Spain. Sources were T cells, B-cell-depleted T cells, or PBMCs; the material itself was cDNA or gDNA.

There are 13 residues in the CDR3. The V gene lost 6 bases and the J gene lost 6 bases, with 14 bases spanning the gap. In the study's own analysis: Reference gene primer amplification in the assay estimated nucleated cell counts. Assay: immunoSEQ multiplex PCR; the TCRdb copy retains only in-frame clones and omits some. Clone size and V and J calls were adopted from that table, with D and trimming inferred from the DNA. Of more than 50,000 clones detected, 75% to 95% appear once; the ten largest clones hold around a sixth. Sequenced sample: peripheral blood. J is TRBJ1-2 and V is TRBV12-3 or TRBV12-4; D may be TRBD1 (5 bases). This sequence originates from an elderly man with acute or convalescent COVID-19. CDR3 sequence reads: CASSRDYGDGYTF. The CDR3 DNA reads TGTGCCAGCAGCCGGGACTATGGGGATGGCTACACCTTC.